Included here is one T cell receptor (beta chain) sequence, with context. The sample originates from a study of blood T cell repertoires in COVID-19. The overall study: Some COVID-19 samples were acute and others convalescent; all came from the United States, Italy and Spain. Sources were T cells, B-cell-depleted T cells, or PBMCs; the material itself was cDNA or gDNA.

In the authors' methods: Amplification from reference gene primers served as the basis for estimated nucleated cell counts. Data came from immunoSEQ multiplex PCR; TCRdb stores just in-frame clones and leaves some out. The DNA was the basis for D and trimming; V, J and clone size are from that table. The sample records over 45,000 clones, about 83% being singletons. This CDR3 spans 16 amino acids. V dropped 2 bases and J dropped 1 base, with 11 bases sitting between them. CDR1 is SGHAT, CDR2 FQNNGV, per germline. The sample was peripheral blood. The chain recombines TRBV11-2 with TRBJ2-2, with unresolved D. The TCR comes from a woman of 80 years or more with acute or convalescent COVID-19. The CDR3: CASSLNPVENTGELFF. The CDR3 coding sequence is TGTGCCAGCAGCTTAAACCCGGTTGAGAACACCGGGGAGCTGTTTTTT. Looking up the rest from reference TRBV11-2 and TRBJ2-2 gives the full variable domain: EAGVAQSPRYKIIEKRQSVAFWCNPISGHATLYWYQQILGQGPKLLIQFQNNGVVDDSQLPKDRFSAERLKGVDSTLKIQPAKLEDSAVYLCASSLNPVENTGELFFGEGSRLTVL.